The present entry profiles one T cell receptor beta chain with its context. Its binding antigen is unknown. Base qualities are not at hand, and no much larger clone is one base apart. V sheds 5 bases and J sheds 2 bases, leaving 20 bases between their ends. The germline V gene (reference sequence) supplies CDR1 SEHNR and CDR2 FQNEAQ. Reading from cysteine to phenylalanine, the CDR3 counts 17 amino acids. Only the CDR3 DNA is retained, 51 bases long and in frame from the first base. The source of the sample is a study of OX40 agonist ivuxolimab in advanced cancers. About the investigation overall: Ivuxolimab was a fully human IgG2 agonistic monoclonal antibody targeting the costimulatory receptor OX40 (CD134). Partial responses occurred in three dose-escalation patients: two with cutaneous melanoma and one with hepatocellular carcinoma. Peripheral TCRbeta sequencing aimed to test whether ivuxolimab altered TCR sequence diversity and caused clonal T-cell expansion. Patients were allowed to have had prior anti-PD-1, anti-PD-L1 or anti-CTLA-4 therapy, and around 40% of the dose-escalation patients had previously received checkpoint inhibitors. Among the roughly 50 dose-escalation patients, some 20 had hepatocellular carcinoma, approximately 15 melanoma, 9 renal cell carcinoma and 9 head and neck cancer. Intravenous ivuxolimab was administered to patients every 2 weeks at six dose levels: 0.01, 0.1, 0.3, 1.5, 3 and 10 mg/kg. A male proportion of 82.7% and a mean age of approximately 55 years, ranging from 23 to 79, were recorded for the dose-escalation cohort. The paper reports the monotherapy dose-escalation portion (N ≈ 52 patients) of the phase I ivuxolimab trial. Overall study results and their limits: After ivuxolimab, more expanded clones were found on average in CD8+ T cells than in CD4+ T cells. The antigen specificity of the peripheral T cells that underwent clonal expansion was not determined. Low levels of normalized T-cell clonal expansion were also seen in some nonresponding patients. At doses of 0.1 to 3.0 mg/kg, clonal expansion of both CD4+ and CD8+ T cells in blood was seen between baseline and week 6. Partial responders in the 0.1-3.0 mg/kg groups had among the lowest normalized peripheral clonal expansion, especially among CD8+ T cells.

For sequencing of the TCRbeta CDR3 region, genomic DNA was extracted from the sorted cells. TCRbeta CDR3 regions were sequenced using the immunoSEQ Assay. TCRdb took over this immuneACCESS table, retaining in-frame rearrangements with V and J assigned. Such tables are incomplete; in checked studies, under half of the missing clones stem from an unresolved V gene, and the remainder is unexplained. The sample includes about 79,000 clones, with about 90% observed a single time. 7.1% of the sample rests with the top ten. The trial excluded patients who had a history of autoimmune disease or were on systemic immunosuppression. Peripheral blood for TCR sequencing was collected from all dose cohorts at baseline, on cycle 4 day 1, and on cycle 7 day 1. Samples came from an open-label, multicenter, first-in-human phase I dose-escalation trial of ivuxolimab. The trial enrolled adults with locally advanced or metastatic head and neck squamous cell, hepatocellular, melanoma or renal cell carcinoma. Before TCR sequencing, CD4+ T cells and CD8+ T cells were sorted from peripheral blood as separate populations.

The TCR sequence derives from an adult with an advanced solid tumor such as melanoma, head and neck, liver or kidney cancer. The starting material was CD4+ or CD8+ T cells sorted from blood, obtained in a trial of the OX40 agonist ivuxolimab. The chain couples TRBV7-9 to TRBJ2-3; the D gene is perhaps TRBD1, from 6 matching bases. The DNA is as follows: TGTGCCAGCAGCCCCCGCGTAGGGGGATTCACCACAGATACGCAGTATTTT. It encodes CASSPRVGGFTTDTQYF.